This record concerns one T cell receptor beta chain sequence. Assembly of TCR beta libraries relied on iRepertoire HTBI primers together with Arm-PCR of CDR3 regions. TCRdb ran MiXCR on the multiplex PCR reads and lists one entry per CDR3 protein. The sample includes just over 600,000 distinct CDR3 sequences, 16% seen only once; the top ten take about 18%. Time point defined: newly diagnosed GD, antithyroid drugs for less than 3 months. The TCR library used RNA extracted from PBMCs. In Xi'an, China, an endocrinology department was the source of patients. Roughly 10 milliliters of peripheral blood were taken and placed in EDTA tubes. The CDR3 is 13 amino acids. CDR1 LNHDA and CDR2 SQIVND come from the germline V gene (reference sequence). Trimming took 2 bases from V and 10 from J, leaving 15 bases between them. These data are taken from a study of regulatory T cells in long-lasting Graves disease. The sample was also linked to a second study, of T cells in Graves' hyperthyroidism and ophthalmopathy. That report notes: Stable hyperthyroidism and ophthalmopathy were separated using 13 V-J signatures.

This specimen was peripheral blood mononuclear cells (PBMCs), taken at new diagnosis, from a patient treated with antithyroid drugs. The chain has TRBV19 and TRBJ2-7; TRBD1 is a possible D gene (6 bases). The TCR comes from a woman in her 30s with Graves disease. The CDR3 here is CASSISSGQGQYF. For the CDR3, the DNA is TGTGCCAGTAGTATATCGTCGGGACAAGGCCAGTACTTC.